The clone carrying this T cell receptor (beta chain) was counted between two and nine times. These data originate in a study of blood T cells in healthy people across ages. Study-wide background: The capture of about one barcoded beta molecule per two T cells was achieved by template switching.

With V trimmed by 4 bases and J by 1 base, 6 bases remained unmatched. The CDR3 sequence is 16 residues long. CDR1 and CDR2 from the germline V gene are SQVTM and ANQGSEA. Per sample, no less than 5.5 micrograms of total RNA were extracted. The second PCR ran about 6 to 11 cycles with a sample-barcoded 5' primer and J-beta primers. TCRdb re-derived calls from the 5' RACE reads in MiXCR, one entry per CDR3 protein. The sample consists of 1,300,000 or so distinct CDR3 sequences, around 59% of them appearing once. The TCR comes from a man younger than 35 in good health. Input material: blood. The chain recombines TRBV29-1 with TRBJ2-6, with 8 bases matching TRBD2. CDR3 sequence reads: CSVVGTRASGANVLTF. The CDR3 DNA reads TGCAGCGTTGTGGGGACTAGGGCTTCTGGGGCCAACGTCCTGACTTTC.